This T cell receptor (beta chain) was recovered during a study of blood T cell repertoires in COVID-19. Across the study: Sites in the United States, Italy and Spain provided acute and convalescent COVID-19 samples.

Trimming removed 0 bases from V and 1 base from J, with 9 bases in between. This CDR3 region has 15 residues. Germline-derived CDR1 and CDR2 are KGHSY and FQNENV. Methods used by the authors: It was from reference gene primer amplification that nucleated cell counts were estimated. TCRdb's table, derived via immunoSEQ multiplex PCR, lists solely in-frame clones and lacks some. V and J calls and clone size are those listed in that table; D and trimming were worked out from the DNA. The sample has roughly 230,000 clones, around four fifths seen once. The chain combines TRBV16 with TRBJ2-5, with D perhaps matching TRBD1 (6 bases). The receptor comes from a woman in her fifties or sixties with active or convalescent COVID-19. The sequencing sample was made of peripheral blood. CDR3 protein: CASSQSGQSQETQYF. The DNA for the CDR3 is TGTGCCAGCAGCCAATCAGGACAGTCCCAAGAGACCCAGTACTTC.